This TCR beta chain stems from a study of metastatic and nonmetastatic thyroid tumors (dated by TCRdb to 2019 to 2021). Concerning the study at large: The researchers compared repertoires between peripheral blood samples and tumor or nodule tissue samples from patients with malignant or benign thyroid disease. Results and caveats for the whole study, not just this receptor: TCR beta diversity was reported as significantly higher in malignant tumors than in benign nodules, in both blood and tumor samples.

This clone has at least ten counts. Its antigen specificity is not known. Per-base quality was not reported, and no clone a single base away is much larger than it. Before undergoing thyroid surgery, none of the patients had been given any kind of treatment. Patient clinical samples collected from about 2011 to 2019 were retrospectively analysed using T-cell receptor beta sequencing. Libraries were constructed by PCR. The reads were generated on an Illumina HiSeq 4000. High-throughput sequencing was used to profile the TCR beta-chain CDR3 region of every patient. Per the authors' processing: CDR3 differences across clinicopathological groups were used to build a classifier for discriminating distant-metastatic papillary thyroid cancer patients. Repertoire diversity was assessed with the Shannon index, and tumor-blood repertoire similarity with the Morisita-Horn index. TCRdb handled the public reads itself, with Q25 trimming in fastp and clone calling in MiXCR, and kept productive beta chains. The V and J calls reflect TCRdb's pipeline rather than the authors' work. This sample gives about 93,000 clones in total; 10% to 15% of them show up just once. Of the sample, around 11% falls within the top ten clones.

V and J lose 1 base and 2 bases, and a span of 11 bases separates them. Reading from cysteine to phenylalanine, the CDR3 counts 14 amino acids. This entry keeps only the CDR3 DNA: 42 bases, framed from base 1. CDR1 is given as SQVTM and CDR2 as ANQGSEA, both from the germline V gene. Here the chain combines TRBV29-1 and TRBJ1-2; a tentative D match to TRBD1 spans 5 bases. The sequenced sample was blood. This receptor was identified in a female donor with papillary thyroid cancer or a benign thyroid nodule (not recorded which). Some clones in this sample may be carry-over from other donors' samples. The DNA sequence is TGCAGCGTTGAAGGCCAGGGCGAAAACTATGGCTACACCTTC. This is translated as CSVEGQGENYGYTF.